This T cell receptor beta chain was sequenced during a study of cytomegalovirus exposure and HLA in healthy donors. Study results and caveats: Later work found that TCR association rates differed between HLA loci; DRB1 had the most and HLA-C the fewest. In an earlier analysis, most TCR beta V segments were productive about 87% or about 30% of the time.

There are 15 residues in the CDR3. V was clipped by 2 bases and J by 2 bases, with 11 bases between them. CDR1 is SGDLS, CDR2 YYNGEE, per germline. Of note for this clone: The antigen is undetermined.

PCR primers comprised 60 Vbeta and 13 Jbeta primers. Sequenced by immunoSEQ multiplex PCR; TCRdb stores in-frame clones only, minus some. The sample lists 150,000 to 200,000 clones, around four fifths occurring once. This rearrangement joins TRBV9 to TRBJ2-1, with a weak D call TRBD1 (6 bases). This sequence was found in a woman aged 25-40 years in good health and CMV-seronegative. The specimen sequenced was PBMCs. The DNA for the CDR3 is TGTGCCAGCAGCGTCACAGGGTTGCCCTACAATGAGCAGTTCTTC. As protein: CASSVTGLPYNEQFF. The whole variable domain, filled in from reference TRBV9 and TRBJ2-1, reads DSGVTQTPKHLITATGQRVTLRCSPRSGDLSVYWYQQSLDQGLQFLIQYYNGEERAKGNILERFSAQQFPDLHSELNLSSLELGDSALYFCASSVTGLPYNEQFFGPGTRLTVL.